This T cell receptor (beta chain) was sequenced during a study of T cells in narcolepsy. Study information: Donors had narcolepsy type 1 or type 2, or were healthy controls.

The CDR3 extends over 11 amino acids. Deletions cut 6 bases from V and 7 bases from J, with 12 bases between. Germline-derived CDR1 and CDR2 are DFQATT and SNEGSKA (reference sequence). This clone was counted a single time. Libraries were prepared by immunoSEQ multiplex PCR; TCRdb keeps only in-frame clonotypes and omits some of them. The sample lists tens of thousands of clones, around 78% seen once, with almost 3.5% in the top ten. The source is a human donor with narcolepsy. The sequenced material came from CD45RA- memory CD4+ T cells from PBMCs. The chain has TRBV20-1 and TRBJ2-5; possibly TRBD1 for D (5 bases). The DNA for the CDR3 is TGCAGTGCCGTTGACCAGGGGACCCAGTACTTC. This encodes CSAVDQGTQYF.